Listed here is a single T cell receptor beta chain. Its matching antigen is unknown. The data are from a study of vaccination effects on CD4 cells after COVID-19. Culture lasted over 9 days before CD4+ T cell isolation. Infection with SARS-CoV-2 occurred in the person between March and December 2020, and PCR confirmed it. Two doses of BNT162b2 or mRNA-1273 vaccine were administered to participants. The CDR3 has 18 residues. Per the germline V gene, CDR1 is SGHRS and CDR2 is YFSETQ. Trimming cost V 4 bases and J 0 bases; bases outside gene matches: 8. Clones were sequenced by immunoSEQ multiplex PCR, and TCRdb holds only the in-frame ones, with some missing. This table holds tens of thousands of clones, around 74% found once.

The sample was CD4+ T cells from PBMCs cultured without peptide, taken after COVID-19 vaccination. The source of this sequence is a human donor who had a prior SARS-CoV-2 infection. The chain employs TRBV5-1 and TRBJ1-6; the match to TRBD1 covers 9 bases. The DNA of the CDR3 is TGCGCCAGCAGCCTCGGGACAGGGTGGAGCTCCTATAATTCACCCCTCCACTTT. Translating gives CASSLGTGWSSYNSPLHF.